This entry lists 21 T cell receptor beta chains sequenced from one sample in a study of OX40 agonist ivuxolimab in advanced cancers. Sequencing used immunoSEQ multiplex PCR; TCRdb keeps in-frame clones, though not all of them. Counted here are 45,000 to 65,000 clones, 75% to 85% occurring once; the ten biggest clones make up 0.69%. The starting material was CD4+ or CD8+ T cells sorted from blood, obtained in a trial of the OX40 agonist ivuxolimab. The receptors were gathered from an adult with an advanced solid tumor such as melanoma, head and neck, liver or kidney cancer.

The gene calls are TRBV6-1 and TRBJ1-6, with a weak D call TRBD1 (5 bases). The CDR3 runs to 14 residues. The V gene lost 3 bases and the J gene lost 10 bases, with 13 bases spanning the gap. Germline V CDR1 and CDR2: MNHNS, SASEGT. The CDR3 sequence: CASSDNPEGSPLHF. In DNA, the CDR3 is TGTGCCAGCAGTGATAACCCAGAGGGGTCACCCCTCCACTTT.

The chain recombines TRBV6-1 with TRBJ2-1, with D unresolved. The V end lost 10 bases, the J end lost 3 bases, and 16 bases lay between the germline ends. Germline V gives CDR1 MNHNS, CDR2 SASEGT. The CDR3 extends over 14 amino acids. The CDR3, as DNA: TGTGCCACCACCCGAGAGGATTTCTACAATGAGCAGTTCTTC. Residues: CATTREDFYNEQFF.

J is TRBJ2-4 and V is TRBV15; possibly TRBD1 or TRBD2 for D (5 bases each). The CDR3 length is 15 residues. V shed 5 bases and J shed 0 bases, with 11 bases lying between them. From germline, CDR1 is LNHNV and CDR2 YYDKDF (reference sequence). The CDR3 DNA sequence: TGTGCCACCAGCCGTGGGACGGTAGCCAAAAACATTCAGTACTTC. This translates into CATSRGTVAKNIQYF.

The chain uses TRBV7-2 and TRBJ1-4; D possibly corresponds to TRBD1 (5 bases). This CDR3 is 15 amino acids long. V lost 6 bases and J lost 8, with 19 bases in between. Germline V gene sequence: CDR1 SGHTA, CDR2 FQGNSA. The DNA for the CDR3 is TGTGCCAGCAGGTCGGACCGATTTAGGGGCGAAAAACTGTTTTTT. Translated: CASRSDRFRGEKLFF.

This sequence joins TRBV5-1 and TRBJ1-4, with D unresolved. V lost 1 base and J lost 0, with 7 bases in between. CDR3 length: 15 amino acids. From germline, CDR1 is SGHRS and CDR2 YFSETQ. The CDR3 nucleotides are TGCGCCAGCAGCTTGCTGACCTCAACTAATGAAAAACTGTTTTTT. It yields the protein CASSLLTSTNEKLFF.

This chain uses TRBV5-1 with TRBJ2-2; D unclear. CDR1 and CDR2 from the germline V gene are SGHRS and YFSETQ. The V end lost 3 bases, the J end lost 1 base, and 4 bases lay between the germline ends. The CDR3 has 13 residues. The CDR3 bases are TGCGCCAGCAGCTGGGAGAACACCGGGGAGCTGTTTTTT. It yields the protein CASSWENTGELFF.

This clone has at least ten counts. The CDR3 nucleotides read TGTGCCAGCAGCTTAGTGAGCCAGGGGAATTCACCCCTCCACTTT. Translation gives CASSLVSQGNSPLHF. The chain joins TRBV7-8 to TRBJ1-6; possible D gene TRBD1, 6 bases. The ends were cut back, 1 base at V and 7 bases at J, with 11 bases in the middle. There are 15 residues in the CDR3. The V gene's germline CDR1 is SGHVS and CDR2 FQNEAQ.

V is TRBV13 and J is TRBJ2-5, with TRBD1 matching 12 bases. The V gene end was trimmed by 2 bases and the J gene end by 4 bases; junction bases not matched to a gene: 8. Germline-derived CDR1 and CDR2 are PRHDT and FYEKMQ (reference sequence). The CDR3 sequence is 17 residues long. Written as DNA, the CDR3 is TGTGCCAGCAGCTTAAGTCCGGGACAGGGGGCGCGAGAGACCCAGTACTTC. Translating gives CASSLSPGQGARETQYF.

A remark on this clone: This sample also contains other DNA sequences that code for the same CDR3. The CDR3 here is CASSPDSYGYTF. The CDR3 region has the DNA TGTGCCAGCTCACCTGACAGCTATGGCTACACCTTC. The rearrangement links TRBV18 to TRBJ1-2, with D maybe TRBD1 (5 bases). The ends were cut back, 3 bases at V and 4 bases at J, with 6 bases in the middle. The germline gives CDR1 KGHSH, CDR2 LQKENI. The CDR3 length is 12 residues.

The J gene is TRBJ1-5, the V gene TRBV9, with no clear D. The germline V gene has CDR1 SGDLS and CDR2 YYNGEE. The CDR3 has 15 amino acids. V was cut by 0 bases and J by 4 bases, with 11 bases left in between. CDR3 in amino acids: CASSVEGNRNQPQHF. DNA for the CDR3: TGTGCCAGCAGCGTAGAGGGAAACCGGAATCAGCCCCAGCATTTT.

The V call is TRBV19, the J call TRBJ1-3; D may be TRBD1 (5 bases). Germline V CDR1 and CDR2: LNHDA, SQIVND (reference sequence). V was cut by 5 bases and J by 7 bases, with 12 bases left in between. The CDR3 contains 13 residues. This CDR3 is CASSFLQGNTIYF. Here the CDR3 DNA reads TGTGCCAGTAGTTTTCTCCAGGGTAACACCATATATTTT.

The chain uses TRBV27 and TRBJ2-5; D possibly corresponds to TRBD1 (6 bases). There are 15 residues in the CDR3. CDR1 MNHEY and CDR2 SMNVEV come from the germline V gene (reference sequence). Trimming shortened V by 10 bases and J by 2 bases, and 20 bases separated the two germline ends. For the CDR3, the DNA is TGTGCCACTAAACAGGGTTCGGTCCGTCAAGAGACCCAGTACTTC. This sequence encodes CATKQGSVRQETQYF.

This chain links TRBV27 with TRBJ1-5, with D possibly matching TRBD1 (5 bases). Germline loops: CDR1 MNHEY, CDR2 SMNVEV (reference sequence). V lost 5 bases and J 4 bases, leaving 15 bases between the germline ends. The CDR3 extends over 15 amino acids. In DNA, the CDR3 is TGTGCCAGCAGTCCGCCGCAGGGTGGTAATCAGCCCCAGCATTTT. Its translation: CASSPPQGGNQPQHF.

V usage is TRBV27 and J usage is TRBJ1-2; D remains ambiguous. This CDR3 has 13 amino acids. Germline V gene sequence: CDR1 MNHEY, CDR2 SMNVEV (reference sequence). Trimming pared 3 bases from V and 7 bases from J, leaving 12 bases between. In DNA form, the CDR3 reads TGTGCCAGCAGTTTGAGAGGTTTGGGTGGCTACACCTTC. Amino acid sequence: CASSLRGLGGYTF.

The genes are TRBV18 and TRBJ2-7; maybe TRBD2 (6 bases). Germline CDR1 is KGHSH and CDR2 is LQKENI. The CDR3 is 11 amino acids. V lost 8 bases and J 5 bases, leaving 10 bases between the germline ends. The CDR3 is CASRTGDEQYF. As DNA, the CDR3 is TGTGCCAGCCGAACGGGGGACGAGCAGTACTTC. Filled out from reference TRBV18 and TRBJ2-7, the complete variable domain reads NAGVMQNPRHLVRRRGQEARLRCSPMKGHSHVYWYRQLPEEGLKFMVYLQKENIIDESGMPKERFSAEFPKEGPSILRIQQVVRGDSAAYFCASRTGDEQYFGPGTRLTVT.

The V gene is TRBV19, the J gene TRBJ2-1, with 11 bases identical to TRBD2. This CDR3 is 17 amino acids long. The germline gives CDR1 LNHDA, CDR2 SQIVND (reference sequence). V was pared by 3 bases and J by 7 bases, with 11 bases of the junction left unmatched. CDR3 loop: CASSIPRLAGTPNEQFF. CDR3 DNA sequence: TGTGCCAGTAGTATCCCTCGACTAGCGGGGACCCCGAATGAGCAGTTCTTC. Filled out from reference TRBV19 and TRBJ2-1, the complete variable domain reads DGGITQSPKYLFRKEGQNVTLSCEQNLNHDAMYWYRQDPGQGLRLIYYSQIVNDFQKGDIAEGYSVSREKKESFPLTVTSAQKNPTAFYLCASSIPRLAGTPNEQFFGPGTRLTVL.

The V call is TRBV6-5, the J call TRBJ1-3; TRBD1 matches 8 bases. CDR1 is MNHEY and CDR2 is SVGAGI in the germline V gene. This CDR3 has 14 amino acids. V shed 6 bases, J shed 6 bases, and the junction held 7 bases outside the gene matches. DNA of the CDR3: TGTGCCAGCAGCAAGGACAGGGTGATAAACACCATATATTTT. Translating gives CASSKDRVINTIYF.

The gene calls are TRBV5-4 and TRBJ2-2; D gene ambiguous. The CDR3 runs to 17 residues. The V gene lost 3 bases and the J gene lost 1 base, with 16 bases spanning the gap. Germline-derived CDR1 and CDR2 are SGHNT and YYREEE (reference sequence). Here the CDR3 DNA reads TGTGCCAGCAGCTGGCCAAGTCTGGGCGGGAACACCGGGGAGCTGTTTTTT. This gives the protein CASSWPSLGGNTGELFF.

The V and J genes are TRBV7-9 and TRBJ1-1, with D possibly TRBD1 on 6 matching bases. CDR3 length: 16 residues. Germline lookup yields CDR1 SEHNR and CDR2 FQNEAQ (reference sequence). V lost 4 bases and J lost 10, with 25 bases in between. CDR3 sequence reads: CASSSERGTAQRGAFF. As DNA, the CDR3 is TGTGCCAGCAGCTCGGAAAGGGGGACGGCCCAACGGGGAGCTTTCTTT.

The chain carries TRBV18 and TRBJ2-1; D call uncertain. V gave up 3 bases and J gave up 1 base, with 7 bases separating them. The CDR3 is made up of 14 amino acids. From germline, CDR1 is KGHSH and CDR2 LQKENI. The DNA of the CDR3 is TGTGCCAGCTCACCCCCCGCTTCCTACAATGAGCAGTTCTTC. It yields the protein CASSPPASYNEQFF. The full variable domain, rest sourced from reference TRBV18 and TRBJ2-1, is NAGVMQNPRHLVRRRGQEARLRCSPMKGHSHVYWYRQLPEEGLKFMVYLQKENIIDESGMPKERFSAEFPKEGPSILRIQQVVRGDSAAYFCASSPPASYNEQFFGPGTRLTVL.

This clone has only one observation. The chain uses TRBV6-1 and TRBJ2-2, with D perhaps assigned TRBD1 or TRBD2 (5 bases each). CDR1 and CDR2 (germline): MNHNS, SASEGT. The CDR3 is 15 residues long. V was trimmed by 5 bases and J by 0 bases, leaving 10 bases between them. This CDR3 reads CASSTGTSNTGELFF. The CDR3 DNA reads TGTGCCAGCAGTACCGGGACCTCGAACACCGGGGAGCTGTTTTTT.